These 30 T cell receptor beta chains came from one sample sequenced in a study of T cells after yellow fever vaccination. TCRdb analysed the 5' RACE reads with MiXCR anew, one entry per CDR3 protein. The sample contains about 320,000 distinct CDR3 sequences, around 4.4% of which appear only once. This specimen consisted of PBMCs, obtained 15 days after the yellow fever booster vaccination. The origin of the receptors is a young man who received the YFV17D yellow fever vaccine.

At least ten counts were recorded for this clonotype. V is TRBV18 and J is TRBJ2-7; D uncertain. The CDR3 runs to 14 residues. V was cut by 2 bases and J by 3 bases, with 11 bases left in between. Germline V gene data show CDR1 as KGHSH and CDR2 as LQKENI. Here the CDR3 reads CASSPSGGNYEQYV. The CDR3 coding sequence is TGTGCCAGCTCACCATCCGGCGGTAACTACGAGCAGTACGTC.

This clonotype was seen a handful of times. This chain uses TRBV6-2 or TRBV6-3 with TRBJ1-2; no firm D call. This CDR3 has 12 residues. Germline V gene sequence: CDR1 MNHEY, CDR2 SVGEGT. V was shortened by 7 bases and J by 4 bases, with 10 bases between the two germline ends. The CDR3 reads CASMKGIYGYTF. DNA of the CDR3: TGTGCCAGCATGAAAGGAATCTATGGCTACACCTTC.

This clonotype was detected many times. At one of its ends the junction is not consistent with the germline gene, which may arise from a read error. The V and J genes are TRBV12-3 or TRBV12-4 and TRBJ1-1, with D possibly being TRBD1 (6 bases). This CDR3 has 15 residues. CDR3 sequence reads: CASTLQGPLNTEAFF. The CDR3 DNA reads TGTGCCAGCACTTTACAGGGACCTCTGAACACTGAAGCTTTCTTT.

Only a few counts were recorded for this clonotype. The rearrangement uses TRBV10-3 and TRBJ1-2; 7 bases map to TRBD1. With V trimmed by 2 bases and J by 6 bases, 9 bases remained unmatched. This CDR3 region has 15 residues. Per the germline V gene, CDR1 is ENHRY and CDR2 is SYGVKD. CDR3 region: CAISESRQGWDGYTF. CDR3 bases: TGTGCCATCAGTGAGAGCCGACAGGGTTGGGATGGCTACACCTTC.

In this sample, this clonotype turned up many times. The chain is built from TRBV20-1 and TRBJ2-1; 8 bases fit TRBD2. Germline loops: CDR1 DFQATT, CDR2 SNEGSKA (reference sequence). The CDR3 spans 17 residues. The junction had 17 bases not matched to a gene; V was cut back by 1 base and J by 9 bases. The CDR3 protein is CSARAVAGTPAMGEQFF. In nucleotides, the CDR3 is TGCAGTGCTAGAGCAGTAGCGGGGACGCCCGCAATGGGTGAGCAGTTCTTC.

This chain links TRBV7-9 with TRBJ2-7, with D perhaps matching TRBD1 (5 bases). V lost 5 bases and J lost 2, with 13 bases in between. This CDR3 region has 14 residues. The germline V gene encodes CDR1 SEHNR and CDR2 FQNEAQ (reference sequence). In DNA, the CDR3 is TGTGCCAGCAGCGGCTCAGGGCTTCCCTACGAGCAGTACTTC. It yields the protein CASSGSGLPYEQYF. The full variable domain, in which reference TRBV7-9 and TRBJ2-7 provide the parts outside the CDR3, is DTGVSQNPRHKITKRGQNVTFRCDPISEHNRLYWYRQTLGQGPEFLTYFQNEAQLEKSRLLSDRFSAERPKGSFSTLEIQRTEQGDSAMYLCASSGSGLPYEQYFGPGTRLTVT.

This clonotype was detected ten times or more. The chain couples TRBV5-1 to TRBJ1-1; the D gene is possibly TRBD1 (6 bases). The CDR3 covers 16 residues. Deletions cut 1 base from V and 1 base from J, with 14 bases between. Germline values: CDR1 SGHRS, CDR2 YFSETQ. CDR3: CASSLLGASSNTEAFF. The CDR3 DNA reads TGCGCCAGCAGCTTGTTGGGGGCCAGTTCGAACACTGAAGCTTTCTTT. Full variable domain (rest looked up from reference TRBV5-1 and TRBJ1-1): KAGVTQTPRYLIKTRGQQVTLSCSPISGHRSVSWYQQTPGQGLQFLFEYFSETQRNKGNFPGRFSGRQFSNSRSEMNVSTLELGDSALYLCASSLLGASSNTEAFFGQGTRLTVV.

The sample holds many counts of this clonotype. The chain couples TRBV19 to TRBJ1-5; a possible D gene is TRBD1 (6 bases). V was shortened by 4 bases and J by 4 bases, with 14 bases between the two germline ends. This CDR3 comprises 15 residues. Germline CDR1 and CDR2: LNHDA and SQIVND (reference sequence). CDR3 DNA sequence: TGTGCCAGTAGTAGGGGGGCCCCTCGAAATCAGCCCCAGCATTTT. Residues: CASSRGAPRNQPQHF. The full variable domain, its missing parts supplied by reference TRBV19 and TRBJ1-5, is DGGITQSPKYLFRKEGQNVTLSCEQNLNHDAMYWYRQDPGQGLRLIYYSQIVNDFQKGDIAEGYSVSREKKESFPLTVTSAQKNPTAFYLCASSRGAPRNQPQHFGDGTRLSIL.

This clonotype was detected ten times or more. The chain carries TRBV30 and TRBJ2-1; 11 bases line up with TRBD1. This CDR3 has 15 amino acids. Germline V lookup: CDR1 GTSNPN, CDR2 SVGIG (reference sequence). Losses at the gene ends were 2 bases for V and 8 bases for J; bases not matched to a gene: 8. DNA of the CDR3: TGTGCCTGGAGTCCGGGGACAGGGGGTTCGGATGAGCAGTTCTTC. Protein sequence: CAWSPGTGGSDEQFF.

This clonotype was seen many times. The genes are TRBV20-1 and TRBJ2-5, with 16 bases fitting TRBD2. There are 17 residues in the CDR3. With V trimmed by 6 bases and J by 5 bases, 12 bases remained unmatched. CDR1 is DFQATT, CDR2 SNEGSKA, per germline (reference sequence). CDR3 sequence reads: CSAQPGLAGGAAETQYF. In nucleotides, the CDR3 is TGCAGTGCCCAACCGGGACTAGCGGGGGGGGCAGCGGAGACCCAGTACTTC.

This clonotype was seen at least ten times. The chain recombines TRBV20-1 with TRBJ1-2; TRBD1 is a possible D gene (5 bases). Germline CDR1 is DFQATT and CDR2 is SNEGSKA (reference sequence). V dropped 6 bases and J dropped 6 bases, with 8 bases sitting between them. CDR3 length: 10 amino acids. The DNA for the CDR3 is TGCAGTGCCCAGGGTGATGGCTACACCTTC. Translating gives CSAQGDGYTF.

This chain joins TRBV9 and TRBJ2-1, with 11 positions matching TRBD2. The trim removed 2 bases at V and 3 bases at J, leaving 7 bases unmatched. Germline CDR1 is SGDLS and CDR2 is YYNGEE. The CDR3 extends over 17 amino acids. The CDR3 region has the DNA TGTGCCAGCAGCGTTTCGGCTAGCGGGGGGATCTACAATGAGCAGTTCTTC. This translates into CASSVSASGGIYNEQFF.

This clonotype was seen many times. The chain joins TRBV6-2 or TRBV6-3 to TRBJ1-1; 9 nucleotides match TRBD1. Germline values: CDR1 MNHEY, CDR2 SVGEGT. V gave up 0 bases and J gave up 4 bases; unmatched junction bases: 6. This CDR3 region has 16 residues. The CDR3, as DNA: TGTGCCAGCAGTTACTCAACGGACAGGGGTTTCACTGAAGCTTTCTTT. As protein: CASSYSTDRGFTEAFF.

J is TRBJ1-2 and V is TRBV12-3 or TRBV12-4; 8 bases fit TRBD1. The CDR3 extends over 14 amino acids. J lost 2 bases, V lost 5 bases, and 4 bases had no gene match. The CDR3 loop reads CASSRRDRNYGYTF. The CDR3 bases are TGTGCCAGCAGTCGCCGGGACAGGAACTATGGCTACACCTTC.

The V gene is TRBV9, the J gene TRBJ1-2; TRBD1 aligns across 11 bases. The V segment lost 0 bases and the J segment 6 bases; nucleotides outside the gene matches: 4. Germline V CDR1 and CDR2: SGDLS, YYNGEE. The CDR3 covers 15 residues. In DNA, the CDR3 is TGTGCCAGCAGCGTAGTTGGGACAGGGGGAGATGGCTACACCTTC. Translated: CASSVVGTGGDGYTF.

This clonotype was observed many times. The V and J genes are TRBV5-1 and TRBJ2-1, with D possibly called TRBD1 or TRBD2 (5 bases each). Looked up from germline, CDR1 is SGHRS and CDR2 is YFSETQ. Trimming pared 4 bases from V and 7 bases from J, leaving 21 bases between. This CDR3 has 16 amino acids. This CDR3 reads CASSQDGDPARNEQFF. The DNA of the CDR3 is TGCGCCAGCAGCCAAGACGGGGACCCGGCGAGGAATGAGCAGTTCTTC.

The V gene is TRBV6-5, the J gene TRBJ1-1, with TRBD1 matching 7 bases. With 6 bases clipped from V and 7 bases from J, the junction kept 11 bases outside the gene matches. The CDR3 consists of 14 residues. Germline CDR1 and CDR2: MNHEY and SVGAGI. CDR3 in amino acids: CASRPGQETIEAFF. In DNA, the CDR3 is TGTGCCAGCAGACCCGGACAGGAGACGATTGAAGCTTTCTTT.

In this sample, this clonotype turned up many times. The chain is built from TRBV7-2 and TRBJ2-3, with 8 positions matching TRBD2. The V and J ends lost 5 bases and 5 bases, in that order; junction bases with no gene match: 6. CDR3 length: 14 amino acids. CDR1 is SGHTA and CDR2 is FQGNSA in the germline V gene. The CDR3 is CASSPSGGQDTQYF. CDR3 bases: TGTGCCAGCAGCCCGTCGGGGGGGCAAGATACGCAGTATTTT.

This clonotype was found many times. The V and J genes are TRBV7-9 and TRBJ2-7, with a tentative D call TRBD2 (5 bases). Between the trimmed V and J ends, which lost 3 bases and 0 bases, there was a span of 6 bases. The length of the CDR3 is 13 residues. Germline-derived CDR1 and CDR2 are SEHNR and FQNEAQ (reference sequence). CDR3 coding DNA: TGTGCCAGCAGCTTTGAGGGCTCCTACGAGCAGTACGTC. Its protein product is CASSFEGSYEQYV.

J is TRBJ2-7 and V is TRBV3-1; D ambiguous. The CDR3 spans 13 residues. Germline CDR1 is LGHDT and CDR2 is YNNKEL (reference sequence). V lost 2 bases, J lost 2 bases, and 7 bases lay in between. The CDR3 DNA is TGTGCCAGCAGCCAACCCTCACCCTACGAGCAGTACTTC. The encoded protein is CASSQPSPYEQYF.

This clonotype was seen only a few times. V and J are TRBV6-6 and TRBJ1-6; possible D gene TRBD1, 5 bases. Germline V gene data show CDR1 as MNHNY and CDR2 as SVGAGI (reference sequence). The V and J ends lost 5 bases and 10 bases respectively, with 15 bases between them. This CDR3 is 14 amino acids long. The CDR3 protein is CASSPPGLSSPLHF. DNA for the CDR3: TGTGCCAGCAGTCCGCCGGGACTGAGCTCACCCCTCCACTTT.

The chain is built from TRBV27 and TRBJ2-5; D is perhaps TRBD1 or TRBD2 (5 bases each). V was trimmed by 5 bases and J by 7 bases, leaving 14 bases between them. CDR3 size: 13 residues. CDR1 and CDR2 from the germline V gene are MNHEY and SMNVEV (reference sequence). This CDR3 reads CASSGTIMGTQYF. CDR3 DNA sequence: TGTGCCAGCAGTGGGACCATCATGGGGACCCAGTACTTC.

V gene TRBV29-1 combines with J gene TRBJ1-1, with no clear D. CDR1 and CDR2 (germline): SQVTM, ANQGSEA. V was shortened by 1 base and J by 12 bases, with 12 bases between the two germline ends. The length of the CDR3 is 11 residues. The CDR3, as DNA: TGCAGCGTTGAAGTGGGTATAGGACCTTTCTTT. This codes for CSVEVGIGPFF.

This clonotype was found a few times. This chain joins TRBV14 and TRBJ1-6; D perhaps matches TRBD1 (5 bases). CDR3 length equals 15 residues. The germline V gene encodes CDR1 SGHDN and CDR2 FVKESK. V lost 2 bases and J lost 9, with 14 bases in between. Written as DNA, the CDR3 is TGTGCCAGCAGCCAATCAGTGGGGGTGACTTCACCCCTCCACTTT. This encodes CASSQSVGVTSPLHF.

This clonotype has just a few counts. The chain couples TRBV6-6 to TRBJ1-2; tentative D call: TRBD1 (5 bases). The CDR3 extends over 13 amino acids. V was clipped by 3 bases and J by 4 bases, with 9 bases between them. Germline V gives CDR1 MNHNY, CDR2 SVGAGI (reference sequence). CDR3 DNA sequence: TGTGCCAGCAGTTATTTGGGGGGCTATGGCTACACCTTC. It encodes CASSYLGGYGYTF.

This clonotype was seen a handful of times. This chain links TRBV5-1 with TRBJ2-5; perhaps TRBD2 as D (6 bases). The CDR3 loop spans 15 amino acids. Germline V lookup: CDR1 SGHRS, CDR2 YFSETQ. Trimming took 3 bases from V and 3 from J, leaving 15 bases between them. This chain's CDR3 is CASSYSRDLEETQYF. CDR3 nucleotides: TGCGCCAGCAGCTACTCCCGGGACTTGGAAGAGACCCAGTACTTC.

This clonotype was seen at least ten times. The V gene is TRBV7-6, the J gene TRBJ1-1, with 10 bases fitting TRBD1. V lost 3 bases to trimming and J lost 3 bases; unmatched junction nucleotides: 7. Germline lookup yields CDR1 SGHVS and CDR2 FNYEAQ. CDR3 size: 16 residues. The DNA of the CDR3 is TGTGCCAGCAGCTTCCCGGGGACAGGGGAATACACTGAAGCTTTCTTT. This gives the protein CASSFPGTGEYTEAFF.

This clonotype occurred a few times. The rearrangement links TRBV4-2 to TRBJ1-5; 8 nucleotides match TRBD1. CDR3 size: 17 residues. Unmatched junction bases numbered 11, after V lost 1 base and J lost 6 bases. Germline CDR1 and CDR2: LGHNA and YNFKEQ. The CDR3 nucleotides are TGTGCCAGCAGCCAAGTTCTAGCAGGGGGCCGAGGTCAGCCCCAGCATTTT. This codes for CASSQVLAGGRGQPQHF.

This clonotype was detected ten times or more. The rearrangement uses TRBV2 and TRBJ2-1, with TRBD2 identical over 13 bases. The CDR3 extends over 16 amino acids. The V gene end was trimmed by 2 bases and the J gene end by 8 bases; junction bases not matched to a gene: 6. CDR1 and CDR2 from the germline V gene are SNHLY and FYNNEI. CDR3: CASSESTSGGADEQFF. The CDR3 nucleotides are TGTGCCAGCAGTGAATCTACTAGCGGGGGGGCGGATGAGCAGTTCTTC.

This clonotype occurred a few times. This chain links TRBV30 with TRBJ2-1; 8 nucleotides align to TRBD2. With 2 bases clipped from V and 4 bases from J, the junction kept 7 bases outside the gene matches. The CDR3 spans 15 residues. The germline V gene encodes CDR1 GTSNPN and CDR2 SVGIG (reference sequence). CDR3 nucleotide sequence: TGTGCCTGGAGTACATTAGCGGGGACGTACAATGAGCAGTTCTTC. It encodes CAWSTLAGTYNEQFF.